These 26 T cell receptor beta chains share one sample of origin, sequenced in a study of shared clonotypes between healthy human individuals. Sequencing used immunoSEQ multiplex PCR; TCRdb keeps in-frame clones, though not all of them. The sample has about 1.5 million clones, 95% to 99% seen once. Sequenced sample: naive CD4+ T cells sorted from blood. Subset reported: CD45RA+ positively selected. Receptor source: a young man in good health.

J is TRBJ2-5 and V is TRBV19; D not certain. Trimming left V 7 bases short and J 5 bases short, with 8 bases between. CDR3 length equals 11 residues. CDR1 is LNHDA, CDR2 SQIVND, per germline (reference sequence). The CDR3 DNA is TGTGCCAGTACCAATAGGGAGACCCAGTACTTC. As protein: CASTNRETQYF. Based on the CDR3 plus reference TRBV19 and TRBJ2-5, the full variable domain is DGGITQSPKYLFRKEGQNVTLSCEQNLNHDAMYWYRQDPGQGLRLIYYSQIVNDFQKGDIAEGYSVSREKKESFPLTVTSAQKNPTAFYLCASTNRETQYFGPGTRLLVL.

V usage is TRBV9 and J usage is TRBJ1-1, with TRBD1 matching 7 bases. The V gene's germline CDR1 is SGDLS and CDR2 YYNGEE. The V segment lost 2 bases and the J segment 1 base; nucleotides outside the gene matches: 8. This CDR3 spans 16 amino acids. CDR3 bases: TGTGCCAGCAGCGTCAGTCCCCGGACAGGGAACACTGAAGCTTTCTTT. It encodes CASSVSPRTGNTEAFF.

The DNA for the CDR3 is TGTGCCAGCAGCTTATCCTATGACCGGAAGGGAGGCTACACCTTC. Its protein product is CASSLSYDRKGGYTF. This chain uses TRBV7-2 with TRBJ1-2, with unresolved D. CDR3 size: 15 residues. V shed 2 bases and J shed 8 bases, with 18 bases lying between them. Germline V CDR1 and CDR2: SGHTA, FQGNSA. The variable domain in full, completed from reference TRBV7-2 and TRBJ1-2, reads GAGVSQSPSNKVTEKGKDVELRCDPISGHTALYWYRQSLGQGLEFLIYFQGNSAPDKSGLPSDRFSAERTGGSVSTLTIQRTQQEDSAVYLCASSLSYDRKGGYTFGSGTRLTVV.

The rearrangement links TRBV6-1 to TRBJ1-2; maybe TRBD1 (5 bases). This CDR3 is 15 amino acids long. Germline values: CDR1 MNHNS, CDR2 SASEGT. V gave up 4 bases and J gave up 4 bases, with 16 bases separating them. The CDR3 DNA reads as TGTGCCAGCAGTGTTATTCTCGGGACGGGCTATGGCTACACCTTC. This gives the protein CASSVILGTGYGYTF.

A note on this clone: Other nucleotide sequences in the sample specify the same CDR3. The chain couples TRBV25-1 to TRBJ2-7, with 8 bases aligning to TRBD1. Germline CDR1 reads MGHDK; CDR2 reads SYGVNS. This CDR3 has 12 residues. The junction had 2 bases not matched to a gene; V was cut back by 4 bases and J by 6 bases. The CDR3 region has the DNA TGTGCCAGCAGTGTCACAGGGGGCGAGCAGTACTTC. Residues: CASSVTGGEQYF.

V and J are TRBV5-4 and TRBJ2-7; a weak D match, TRBD1 (6 bases). From germline, CDR1 is SGHNT and CDR2 YYREEE (reference sequence). This CDR3 comprises 14 residues. Trimming cost V 3 bases and J 1 base, with 11 bases left between them. This chain's CDR3 is CASSSETGSYEQYF. In DNA form, the CDR3 reads TGTGCCAGCAGCTCCGAAACAGGGTCCTACGAGCAGTACTTC. The entire variable domain, with the rest obtained from reference TRBV5-4 and TRBJ2-7, is as follows: ETGVTQSPTHLIKTRGQQVTLRCSSQSGHNTVSWYQQALGQGPQFIFQYYREEENGRGNFPPRFSGLQFPNYSSELNVNALELDDSALYLCASSSETGSYEQYFGPGTRLTVT.

V usage is TRBV2 and J usage is TRBJ1-5; no definite D call. The CDR3 is 14 residues long. V was trimmed by 2 bases and J by 4 bases, leaving 9 bases between them. Germline CDR1 SNHLY, CDR2 FYNNEI. The CDR3 sequence: CASSESPVNQPQHF. In DNA, the CDR3 is TGTGCCAGCAGTGAATCACCGGTTAATCAGCCCCAGCATTTT.

This chain joins TRBV5-1 and TRBJ2-3, with 9 bases lining up with TRBD2. J gave up 0 bases and V 3 bases, and 2 bases lay outside the gene matches. Germline V gene sequence: CDR1 SGHRS, CDR2 YFSETQ. The CDR3 sequence is 15 residues long. Here the CDR3 DNA reads TGCGCCAGCAGCTCAGGGACTAGCAGCACAGATACGCAGTATTTT. Translated, it gives CASSSGTSSTDTQYF.

This chain connects TRBV5-1 to TRBJ2-3; D is ambiguous. Germline V gene sequence: CDR1 SGHRS, CDR2 YFSETQ. With 4 bases removed from V and 1 base from J, the gap between germline ends came to 10 bases. The CDR3 has 14 amino acids. The CDR3 reads CASSPIGGTDTQYF. The DNA for the CDR3 is TGCGCCAGCAGCCCAATAGGTGGCACAGATACGCAGTATTTT.

The rearrangement links TRBV2 to TRBJ2-7; 10 bases match TRBD2. From germline, CDR1 is SNHLY and CDR2 FYNNEI. Trimming at V came to 7 bases and at J to 4 bases, leaving 10 bases not matched to a gene. CDR3 length equals 15 residues. CDR3 sequence: CASTRTSGLVYEQYF. In DNA form, the CDR3 reads TGTGCCAGCACGCGGACTAGCGGACTCGTATACGAGCAGTACTTC.

The rearrangement links TRBV6-5 to TRBJ1-4; 10 bases agree with TRBD1. Trimming cost V 8 bases and J 5 bases; bases outside gene matches: 2. The CDR3 sequence is 13 residues long. In germline, CDR1 is MNHEY, CDR2 SVGAGI. CDR3 sequence (DNA): TGTGCCAGCCCGGGACAGGGGAATGAAAAACTGTTTTTT. Amino acid sequence: CASPGQGNEKLFF.

This clone was detected only once. The gene calls are TRBV18 and TRBJ1-2; 12 bases line up with TRBD1. The trim removed 4 bases at V and 3 bases at J, leaving 12 bases unmatched. Germline CDR1 reads KGHSH; CDR2 reads LQKENI. CDR3 size: 18 residues. This CDR3 reads CASSLAGTGGAQDYGYTF. DNA for the CDR3: TGTGCCAGCTCACTGGCCGGGACAGGGGGCGCCCAGGACTATGGCTACACCTTC.

The table lists this clone with a count of one. The chain joins TRBV10-3 to TRBJ2-5; TRBD1 matches 8 bases. Germline V gene lookup returns CDR1 ENHRY and CDR2 SYGVKD. With V trimmed by 3 bases and J by 4 bases, 16 bases remained unmatched. CDR3 length: 18 amino acids. The CDR3 reads CAISDPSVSGRGRETQYF. The CDR3, as DNA: TGTGCCATCAGTGACCCAAGTGTTTCGGGCAGGGGGCGAGAGACCCAGTACTTC.

The J gene is TRBJ2-4, the V gene TRBV5-5; TRBD2 agrees at 10 bases. The CDR3 totals 20 residues. Germline V CDR1 and CDR2: SGHKS, YYEKEE (reference sequence). With 0 bases clipped from V and 3 bases from J, the junction kept 15 bases outside the gene matches. As DNA, the CDR3 is TGTGCCAGCAGCTTGGAACTAGCGGGATCCCTGCCATTGGTCAAAAACATTCAGTACTTC. Translating it yields CASSLELAGSLPLVKNIQYF.

The rearrangement uses TRBV28 and TRBJ2-1; 9 bases are shared with TRBD2. The CDR3 has 15 amino acids. CDR1 is MDHEN and CDR2 is SYDVKM in the germline V gene. Trimming removed 3 bases from V and 8 bases from J; junction bases left unmatched: 8. The CDR3 protein is CASSFLAGGPDEQFF. In DNA form, the CDR3 reads TGTGCCAGCAGTTTTCTCGCGGGAGGGCCGGATGAGCAGTTCTTC.

This rearrangement joins TRBV6-1 to TRBJ2-7; D unclear. V was trimmed by 4 bases and J by 3 bases, leaving 7 bases between them. Germline lookup yields CDR1 MNHNS and CDR2 SASEGT. The CDR3 sequence is 12 residues long. The CDR3 here is CASSVHYYEQYF. CDR3 bases: TGTGCCAGCAGTGTTCACTACTACGAGCAGTACTTC.

The chain combines TRBV7-3 with TRBJ2-2; D is possibly TRBD1 (6 bases). This CDR3 has 18 amino acids. Looked up from germline, CDR1 is SGHTA and CDR2 is FQGTGA. V lost 1 base, J lost 2 bases, and 17 bases lay in between. CDR3 protein: CASSLKTQKDRNTGELFF. DNA for the CDR3: TGTGCCAGCAGCTTAAAAACTCAAAAGGACAGAAACACCGGGGAGCTGTTTTTT.

J is TRBJ2-7 and V is TRBV2; D remains unclear. The V and J ends lost 5 bases and 2 bases respectively, with 10 bases between them. The CDR3 has 13 residues. Looked up from germline, CDR1 is SNHLY and CDR2 is FYNNEI. CDR3 protein: CASSSGMTYEQYF. As DNA, the CDR3 is TGTGCCAGCAGTTCCGGCATGACCTACGAGCAGTACTTC.

This chain joins TRBV5-4 and TRBJ2-7; D might be TRBD1 (6 bases). The CDR3 sequence is 13 residues long. Trimming pared 4 bases from V and 4 bases from J, leaving 12 bases between. The germline V gene has CDR1 SGHNT and CDR2 YYREEE (reference sequence). The CDR3 sequence: CASSAGVQYEQYF. CDR3 coding DNA: TGTGCCAGCAGCGCAGGGGTTCAGTACGAGCAGTACTTC.

The chain links TRBV2 to TRBJ2-1, with 14 bases that match TRBD2. Germline V lookup: CDR1 SNHLY, CDR2 FYNNEI. Trimming took 0 bases from V and 2 from J; bases not matched to a gene: 0. The CDR3 is made up of 17 amino acids. CDR3 region: CASSEAGLAGAYNEQFF. As DNA, the CDR3 is TGTGCCAGCAGTGAAGCGGGACTAGCGGGAGCCTACAATGAGCAGTTCTTC.

J is TRBJ1-2 and V is TRBV19; D gene unclear. The V end lost 1 base, the J end lost 2 bases, and 8 bases lay between the germline ends. The CDR3 extends over 14 amino acids. The germline gives CDR1 LNHDA, CDR2 SQIVND (reference sequence). The CDR3 bases are TGTGCCAGTAGTATAGTGTCGGAGAACTATGGCTACACCTTC. The encoded protein is CASSIVSENYGYTF.

The chain combines TRBV18 with TRBJ2-2; 8 bases map to TRBD1. V shed 3 bases, J shed 0 bases, and the junction held 9 bases outside the gene matches. Germline CDR1 is KGHSH and CDR2 is LQKENI. The CDR3 extends over 18 amino acids. CDR3 coding DNA: TGTGCCAGCTCACCTCCGGGACAGGCTTATCCGAACACCGGGGAGCTGTTTTTT. It codes for CASSPPGQAYPNTGELFF.

The V gene is TRBV13, the J gene TRBJ2-7, with 7 bases aligning to TRBD2. After removal of 3 bases from V and 9 bases from J, the junction contained 14 bases not matched to a gene. This CDR3 comprises 15 residues. Germline lookup yields CDR1 PRHDT and CDR2 FYEKMQ (reference sequence). CDR3 sequence (DNA): TGTGCCAGCAGCTTTTATCGGGCGGGGGAAACGGTGCAGTACTTC. This gives the protein CASSFYRAGETVQYF.

The chain combines TRBV10-3 with TRBJ2-2; 7 positions match TRBD2. Germline CDR1 reads ENHRY; CDR2 reads SYGVKD. The V and J ends lost 6 bases and 0 bases, in that order; junction bases with no gene match: 13. The CDR3 is made up of 18 amino acids. The CDR3 loop is CAIRGGRDRLPNTGELFF. CDR3 nucleotides: TGTGCCATCAGAGGCGGGAGAGACCGACTCCCGAACACCGGGGAGCTGTTTTTT.

As regards this clone: Other DNA sequences in the same sample also yield this CDR3. CDR3 nucleotides: TGCAGCGTTGAGGGACAGGGGACGTACGAGCAGTACTTC. Its protein product is CSVEGQGTYEQYF. The V call is TRBV29-1, the J call TRBJ2-7, with 10 bases lining up with TRBD1. V shed 3 bases, J shed 4 bases, and the junction held 3 bases outside the gene matches. Germline V gene sequence: CDR1 SQVTM, CDR2 ANQGSEA. The CDR3 length is 13 residues.

The chain combines TRBV5-5 with TRBJ2-2; TRBD2 matches at 7 bases. Germline lookup yields CDR1 SGHKS and CDR2 YYEKEE (reference sequence). This CDR3 is 15 amino acids long. Germline trimming cut 3 bases from V and 8 bases from J; bases unmatched to any gene: 10. In nucleotides, the CDR3 is TGTGCCAGCAGCTCAGGGACTACTGCGTCAGGGGAGCTGTTTTTT. Translation: CASSSGTTASGELFF.